One sample yielded the 24 T cell receptor beta chains listed below, sequenced in a study of shared T cell receptors in the human thymus. Only in-frame clones appear in the TCRdb table, and some are missing; sequencing was by immunoSEQ multiplex PCR. The sample contains under 700,000 clones, 75% to 85% of which appear only once. These data also featured in a second study, about human thymus T cells.

The sequencing input was thymocytes. The receptors were gathered from a boy younger than two with a congenital heart defect.

The chain uses TRBV19 and TRBJ1-5; 7 bases agree with TRBD1. With V trimmed by 8 bases and J by 3 bases, 13 bases remained unmatched. This CDR3 has 16 residues. Germline V gene data show CDR1 as LNHDA and CDR2 as SQIVND (reference sequence). CDR3 region: CASRVMHRGSNQPQHF. CDR3 nucleotide sequence: TGTGCCAGTCGCGTCATGCACAGGGGATCCAATCAGCCCCAGCATTTT.

This clone came up a few times. The chain recombines TRBV27 with TRBJ1-2; 12 bases map to TRBD1. The germline CDR1 and CDR2 sequences are MNHEY and SMNVEV (reference sequence). V lost 5 bases, J lost 4 bases, and 8 bases stayed unmatched. The CDR3 has 16 residues. The CDR3 bases are TGTGCCAGCAGTCTACAGGGACAGGGGGCCTCCTATGGCTACACCTTC. Translating gives CASSLQGQGASYGYTF.

The rearrangement links TRBV7-9 to TRBJ2-1; possibly TRBD2 for D (6 bases). V was shortened by 1 base and J by 7 bases, with 14 bases between the two germline ends. Germline assignment: CDR1 SEHNR and CDR2 FQNEAQ (reference sequence). This CDR3 is built from 15 residues. The CDR3 reads CASSLVGTASNEQFF. The CDR3 nucleotides read TGTGCCAGCAGCTTAGTAGGGACTGCTTCTAATGAGCAGTTCTTC.

This rearrangement joins TRBV7-8 to TRBJ2-7, with 8 positions matching TRBD2. Germline CDR1 is SGHVS and CDR2 is FQNEAQ. Trimming cost V 2 bases and J 0 bases; bases outside gene matches: 21. This CDR3 has 21 residues. DNA for the CDR3: TGTGCCAGCAGCTTATCTGATGCCGGGACAATAACTAGCGGCCCCTCCTACGAGCAGTACTTC. This codes for CASSLSDAGTITSGPSYEQYF.

The chain couples TRBV28 to TRBJ2-3, with 10 bases identical to TRBD2. Germline V gene sequence: CDR1 MDHEN, CDR2 SYDVKM. Trimming took 6 bases from V and 2 from J; bases not matched to a gene: 5. This CDR3 has 15 amino acids. Here the CDR3 DNA reads TGTGCCAGCAGAGCCGGGACTAGCGCCACAGATACGCAGTATTTT. Its translation is CASRAGTSATDTQYF.

The chain recombines TRBV11-2 with TRBJ2-2; tentatively, D is TRBD1 (7 bases). V lost 2 bases to trimming and J lost 7 bases, with 20 bases between them. The CDR3 is 17 amino acids. The germline gives CDR1 SGHAT, CDR2 FQNNGV. The CDR3 sequence: CASSLNLRRGRDGELFF. In nucleotides, the CDR3 is TGTGCCAGCAGCTTAAATTTGAGGAGGGGGCGGGACGGGGAGCTGTTTTTT.

The rearrangement joins TRBV27 to TRBJ2-1; 12 nucleotides match TRBD1. V was clipped by 2 bases and J by 2 bases; unmatched bases: 7. From germline, CDR1 is MNHEY and CDR2 SMNVEV (reference sequence). This CDR3 region has 18 residues. This CDR3 reads CASSLSAWDRGPYNEQFF. The CDR3 DNA follows: TGTGCCAGCAGTTTAAGCGCCTGGGACAGGGGGCCCTACAATGAGCAGTTCTTC.

The chain couples TRBV2 to TRBJ2-7; D is possibly TRBD2 (5 bases). The V gene's germline CDR1 is SNHLY and CDR2 FYNNEI. V lost 5 bases and J 7 bases, leaving 27 bases between the germline ends. The length of the CDR3 is 17 residues. The CDR3 spells CASSQVTEAEDPQEQYF. As DNA, the CDR3 is TGTGCCAGCAGTCAGGTAACCGAAGCGGAGGACCCTCAGGAGCAGTACTTC.

The table lists this clone with a few counts. This rearrangement joins TRBV27 to TRBJ2-2; 7 bases fit TRBD2. This CDR3 has 16 residues. Per germline, CDR1 MNHEY and CDR2 SMNVEV (reference sequence). Unmatched junction bases numbered 4, after V lost 3 bases and J lost 0 bases. CDR3: CASSLWAGANTGELFF. The CDR3 region has the DNA TGTGCCAGCAGTTTGTGGGCGGGGGCGAACACCGGGGAGCTGTTTTTT.

In its sample, this clone was seen a few times. The chain recombines TRBV4-2 with TRBJ2-7; D might be TRBD2 (6 bases). Trimming cost V 1 base and J 0 bases, with 10 bases left between them. CDR1 and CDR2 from the germline V gene are LGHNA and YNFKEQ. The CDR3 loop spans 15 amino acids. CDR3 region: CASSQVLAGSYEQYF. The DNA of the CDR3 is TGTGCCAGCAGCCAAGTACTAGCAGGCTCCTACGAGCAGTACTTC.

This clone has more than one count but fewer than ten. The CDR3 DNA follows: TGCGCCAGCAGCTTTTCCGGGACTAGCGATTACAATGAGCAGTTCTTC. Its translation is CASSFSGTSDYNEQFF. This chain uses TRBV5-1 with TRBJ2-1; TRBD2 agrees at 10 bases. The CDR3 covers 16 residues. In germline, CDR1 is SGHRS, CDR2 YFSETQ. Losses at the gene ends were 2 bases for V and 4 bases for J; bases not matched to a gene: 6.

The chain uses TRBV11-2 and TRBJ1-1, with 7 bases aligning to TRBD1. Per the germline V gene, CDR1 is SGHAT and CDR2 is FQNNGV. The V segment lost 5 bases and the J segment 1 base; nucleotides outside the gene matches: 13. The CDR3 has 17 residues. The CDR3 DNA reads TGTGCCAGCAGCCTAACGACAGGGCGCTATCCGAACACTGAAGCTTTCTTT. Translated, it gives CASSLTTGRYPNTEAFF.

This clone has a handful of counts. The chain employs TRBV15 and TRBJ1-2; D unresolved. This CDR3 region has 13 residues. Trimming cost V 5 bases and J 4 bases, with 11 bases left between them. Germline V lookup: CDR1 LNHNV, CDR2 YYDKDF (reference sequence). The CDR3 reads CATSQELGYGYTF. CDR3 nucleotides: TGTGCCACCAGCCAAGAGCTTGGCTATGGCTACACCTTC.

The chain links TRBV6-5 to TRBJ2-5, with 10 bases that match TRBD1. The germline CDR1 and CDR2 sequences are MNHEY and SVGAGI. The CDR3 loop spans 14 amino acids. The V segment lost 5 bases and the J segment 6 bases; nucleotides outside the gene matches: 6. The CDR3 bases are TGTGCCAGCAGTCCCGGGACAGGGGTACAGACCCAGTACTTC. It is translated as CASSPGTGVQTQYF.

The V call is TRBV5-6, the J call TRBJ1-2; weak D call: TRBD1 (6 bases). With 5 bases removed from V and 4 bases from J, the gap between germline ends came to 24 bases. Germline V gene lookup returns CDR1 SGHDT and CDR2 YYEEEE. The CDR3 loop spans 17 amino acids. The CDR3 nucleotides are TGTGCCAGCAGAAGGAGGGGGGGCGGGGATCGGTGCTATGGCTACACCTTC. This sequence encodes CASRRRGGGDRCYGYTF.

This rearrangement joins TRBV9 to TRBJ2-3; 9 bases fit TRBD2. CDR3 length equals 16 residues. Germline trimming cut 2 bases from V and 0 bases from J; bases unmatched to any gene: 4. CDR1 is SGDLS, CDR2 YYNGEE, per germline. In DNA, the CDR3 is TGTGCCAGCAGCGTGGCTAGCGGGGCTAGCACAGATACGCAGTATTTT. Protein product: CASSVASGASTDTQYF.

The chain carries TRBV7-2 and TRBJ2-1; D unresolved. The CDR3 sequence is 11 residues long. Trimming stripped 6 bases from V and 10 bases from J, with 10 bases between. Germline V lookup: CDR1 SGHTA, CDR2 FQGNSA. In nucleotides, the CDR3 is TGTGCCAGCAGACCCCGAGAGGAGCAGTTCTTC. This encodes CASRPREEQFF.

The J gene is TRBJ2-7, the V gene TRBV28; D may be TRBD1 (6 bases). Per germline, CDR1 MDHEN and CDR2 SYDVKM. The CDR3 spans 14 residues. V was clipped by 5 bases and J by 1 base, with 12 bases between them. The CDR3 DNA follows: TGTGCCAGCAGTAGCTACAGGGAATCCTACGAGCAGTACTTC. This encodes CASSSYRESYEQYF. The whole variable domain, filled in from reference TRBV28 and TRBJ2-7, reads DVKVTQSSRYLVKRTGEKVFLECVQDMDHENMFWYRQDPGLGLRLIYFSYDVKMKEKGDIPEGYSVSREKKERFSLILESASTNQTSMYLCASSSYRESYEQYFGPGTRLTVT.

This chain joins TRBV7-9 and TRBJ2-7; TRBD2 aligns across 11 bases. With 3 bases clipped from V and 5 bases from J, the junction kept 6 bases outside the gene matches. Germline V CDR1 and CDR2: SEHNR, FQNEAQ (reference sequence). The CDR3 spans 15 residues. In DNA, the CDR3 is TGTGCCAGCAGCTTGCCCACTAGCGGGAGCGACGAGCAGTACTTC. Its translation: CASSLPTSGSDEQYF. The full variable domain, in which reference TRBV7-9 and TRBJ2-7 provide the parts outside the CDR3, is DTGVSQNPRHKITKRGQNVTFRCDPISEHNRLYWYRQTLGQGPEFLTYFQNEAQLEKSRLLSDRFSAERPKGSFSTLEIQRTEQGDSAMYLCASSLPTSGSDEQYFGPGTRLTVT.

This chain connects TRBV6-1 to TRBJ1-4; D gene uncertain. V gave up 4 bases and J gave up 5 bases, with 14 bases separating them. The CDR3 sequence is 15 residues long. Germline CDR1 is MNHNS and CDR2 is SASEGT. The CDR3 region is CASSGDSAGNEKLFF. Written as DNA, the CDR3 is TGTGCCAGCAGTGGCGACTCGGCTGGGAATGAAAAACTGTTTTTT.

CDR3 in amino acids: CASSVGRLAGAERNIQYF. The CDR3 DNA is TGTGCCAGCAGCGTAGGGCGTCTAGCGGGGGCCGAGAGGAACATTCAGTACTTC. J is TRBJ2-4 and V is TRBV9, with 10 bases that match TRBD2. J lost 7 bases, V lost 0 bases, and 13 bases had no gene match. Looked up from germline, CDR1 is SGDLS and CDR2 is YYNGEE. This CDR3 is built from 18 residues.

The V call is TRBV28, the J call TRBJ2-5; D gene unclear. Looked up from germline, CDR1 is MDHEN and CDR2 is SYDVKM. The CDR3 length is 12 residues. Trimming left V 6 bases short and J 3 bases short, with 8 bases between. Here the CDR3 DNA reads TGTGCCAGCAGCTCCCGGGAAGAGACCCAGTACTTC. It codes for CASSSREETQYF. Combining the CDR3 with reference TRBV28 and TRBJ2-5 gives the whole variable domain DVKVTQSSRYLVKRTGEKVFLECVQDMDHENMFWYRQDPGLGLRLIYFSYDVKMKEKGDIPEGYSVSREKKERFSLILESASTNQTSMYLCASSSREETQYFGPGTRLLVL.

This clone appeared a single time. This chain uses TRBV6-6 with TRBJ2-1; tentative D call: TRBD2 (6 bases). The CDR3 loop spans 14 amino acids. Germline-derived CDR1 and CDR2 are MNHNY and SVGAGI (reference sequence). V was trimmed by 2 bases and J by 5 bases, leaving 10 bases between them. CDR3 loop: CASSYAGPNNEQFF. CDR3 in DNA: TGTGCCAGCAGTTACGCGGGGCCAAACAATGAGCAGTTCTTC.

V is TRBV7-8 and J is TRBJ1-5, with D possibly matching TRBD1 (5 bases). The germline gives CDR1 SGHVS, CDR2 FQNEAQ. Trimming left V 10 bases short and J 1 base short, with 20 bases between. This CDR3 has 16 amino acids. The CDR3 sequence is CATSLRGVRSNQPQHF. CDR3 DNA sequence: TGTGCCACCTCCCTGCGGGGGGTTAGAAGCAATCAGCCCCAGCATTTT.